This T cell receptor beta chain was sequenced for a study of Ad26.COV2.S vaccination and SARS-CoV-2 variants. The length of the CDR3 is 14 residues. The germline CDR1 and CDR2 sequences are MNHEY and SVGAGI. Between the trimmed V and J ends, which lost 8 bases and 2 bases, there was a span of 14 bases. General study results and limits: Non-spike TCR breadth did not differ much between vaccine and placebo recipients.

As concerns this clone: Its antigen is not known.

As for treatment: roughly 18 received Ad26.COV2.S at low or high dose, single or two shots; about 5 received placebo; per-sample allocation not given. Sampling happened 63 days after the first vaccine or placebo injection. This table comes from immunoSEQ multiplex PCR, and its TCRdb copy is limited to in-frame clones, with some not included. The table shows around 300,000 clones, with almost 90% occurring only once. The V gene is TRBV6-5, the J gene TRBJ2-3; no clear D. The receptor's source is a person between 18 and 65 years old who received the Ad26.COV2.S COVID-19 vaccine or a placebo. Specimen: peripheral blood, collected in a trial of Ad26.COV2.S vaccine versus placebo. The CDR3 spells CASCYGAATDTQYF. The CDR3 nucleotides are TGTGCCAGCTGCTATGGAGCAGCCACAGATACGCAGTATTTT.